The 8 T cell receptor beta chains below were found in one sample sequenced in a study of chemoradiotherapy in HPV16-positive cancers. Clones were read by immunoSEQ multiplex PCR, and TCRdb kept only the in-frame ones, dropping some. The data contain approximately 2,600 clones, around 75% of them singletons. The sequences come from tumor tissue, collected from a patient who underwent chemoradiotherapy. Receptors originate from a human donor with HPV-associated anogenital cancer.

V is TRBV5-6 and J is TRBJ1-2, with D tentatively TRBD1 (6 bases). With 0 bases removed from V and 8 bases from J, the gap between germline ends came to 11 bases. Germline V CDR1 and CDR2: SGHDT, YYEEEE. This CDR3 contains 13 residues. This CDR3 reads CASSLDWGQGYTF. In DNA form, the CDR3 reads TGTGCCAGCAGCTTGGACTGGGGGCAAGGCTACACCTTC. Together with reference TRBV5-6 and TRBJ1-2, the CDR3 gives the full variable domain: DAGVTQSPTHLIKTRGQQVTLRCSPKSGHDTVSWYQQALGQGPQFIFQYYEEEERQRGNFPDRFSGHQFPNYSSELNVNALLLGDSALYLCASSLDWGQGYTFGSGTRLTVV.

This chain links TRBV5-1 with TRBJ2-3; 9 nucleotides match TRBD2. CDR1 is SGHRS, CDR2 YFSETQ, per germline. Unmatched junction bases numbered 7, after V lost 3 bases and J lost 5 bases. The CDR3 has 15 amino acids. CDR3 sequence reads: CASSSRSGGVDTQYF. CDR3 coding DNA: TGCGCCAGCAGCTCTCGTAGCGGGGGAGTAGATACGCAGTATTTT.

This chain links TRBV9 with TRBJ2-2; 12 nucleotides line up with TRBD1. With V trimmed by 4 bases and J by 6 bases, 7 bases remained unmatched. The CDR3 runs to 16 residues. CDR1 and CDR2 from the germline V gene are SGDLS and YYNGEE. CDR3 protein: CASSPWGTGGSGELFF. The CDR3 DNA reads as TGTGCCAGCAGCCCCTGGGGGACAGGGGGCTCCGGGGAGCTGTTTTTT.

The chain carries TRBV19 and TRBJ1-2; no definite D call. With 5 bases removed from V and 0 bases from J, the gap between germline ends came to 13 bases. Looked up from germline, CDR1 is LNHDA and CDR2 is SQIVND (reference sequence). This CDR3 is built from 15 residues. The CDR3 coding sequence is TGTGCCAGTAGTCCCCGGGCGGCCTCTAACTATGGCTACACCTTC. Translation: CASSPRAASNYGYTF.

The V gene is TRBV4-2, the J gene TRBJ1-4; a possible D gene is TRBD1 (6 bases). V was trimmed by 3 bases and J by 9 bases, leaving 17 bases between them. This CDR3 comprises 15 residues. Germline CDR1 and CDR2: LGHNA and YNFKEQ. CDR3 protein: CASSHEQGLRQKLFF. In DNA form, the CDR3 reads TGTGCCAGCAGCCACGAACAGGGTCTTCGTCAAAAACTGTTTTTT.

In this sample, this clone turned up a few times. The chain links TRBV4-3 to TRBJ2-2; no firm D call. The germline V gene has CDR1 LGHNA and CDR2 YSLEER. V dropped 0 bases and J dropped 1 base, with 6 bases sitting between them. CDR3 length equals 15 residues. The CDR3 DNA reads TGCGCCAGCAGCCAAGAAGTACTGAACACCGGGGAGCTGTTTTTT. This sequence encodes CASSQEVLNTGELFF.

The chain has TRBV7-6 and TRBJ2-2; 7 bases are shared with TRBD2. The V gene end was trimmed by 5 bases and the J gene end by 1 base; junction bases not matched to a gene: 13. The CDR3 runs to 18 residues. The germline gives CDR1 SGHVS, CDR2 FNYEAQ. The CDR3 bases are TGTGCCAGCAGCCGAGGGTCCAGCGGGGCGATGAACACCGGGGAGCTGTTTTTT. It yields the protein CASSRGSSGAMNTGELFF.

The rearrangement joins TRBV5-5 to TRBJ1-2; D is unclear. Between the trimmed V and J ends, which lost 2 bases and 5 bases, there was a span of 16 bases. This CDR3 is 15 amino acids long. CDR1 and CDR2 from the germline V gene are SGHKS and YYEKEE (reference sequence). The DNA for the CDR3 is TGTGCCAGCAGCTTCGTCGAAGGGTCGAGGTATGGCTACACCTTC. This encodes CASSFVEGSRYGYTF.